This TCR beta chain appears in the sequencing data of a study of T-cell reconstitution after alpha-beta-depleted transplantation in children. It was with unique molecular identifiers that the TCRbeta library was prepared. TCRdb called the PCR reads again in MiXCR, with one record for every CDR3 protein. The sample includes more than 400,000 distinct CDR3 sequences, over 9.5% of them seen just once. Study-wide points: At one year after transplant, newly produced T cells mostly accounted for T-cell counts and diversity. About two months after transplant, alpha-beta T cells reportedly came from several hundred expanded graft clones. Surviving recipient T cells and intrathymic progenitors accounted for some patients' high TCRbeta diversity at day 60.

To note about this clonotype: Its target is not known.

Trimming left V 3 bases short and J 3 bases short, with 15 bases between. CDR1 is SQVTM and CDR2 is ANQGSEA in the germline V gene. The CDR3 extends over 15 amino acids. V is TRBV29-1 and J is TRBJ2-1, with D possibly matching TRBD1 (6 bases). The receptor's source is a female patient younger than 10 who had a stem cell transplant for aplastic anemia, so the T cells may come from the graft donor. Sequenced here: PBMCs, mostly from graft donor cells, sampled 180 days after TCRalphabeta/CD19-depleted stem cell transplant. CDR3 sequence reads: CSVDWPQGNYNEQFF. The CDR3 DNA reads as TGCAGCGTTGACTGGCCTCAGGGGAACTACAATGAGCAGTTCTTC.